This TCR beta chain was identified in a study of control samples from healthy donors and cancer patients. The data were produced by immunoSEQ multiplex PCR, yet TCRdb's version contains in-frame clones alone and is incomplete. The data contain 110,000 to 150,000 clones, roughly 92% of them singletons. CDR3 length: 13 amino acids. Germline V gives CDR1 SGHTA, CDR2 FQGTGA. Trimming left V 5 bases short and J 4 bases short, with 12 bases between. This clone was seen a single time. The chain recombines TRBV7-3 with TRBJ2-7; no reliable D call. Sequencing used blood. This clonotype originated in a man aged 25-45 years in good health. As DNA, the CDR3 is TGTGCCAGCAGCGCAGGCCCCGGGTACGAGCAGTACTTC. Residues: CASSAGPGYEQYF.